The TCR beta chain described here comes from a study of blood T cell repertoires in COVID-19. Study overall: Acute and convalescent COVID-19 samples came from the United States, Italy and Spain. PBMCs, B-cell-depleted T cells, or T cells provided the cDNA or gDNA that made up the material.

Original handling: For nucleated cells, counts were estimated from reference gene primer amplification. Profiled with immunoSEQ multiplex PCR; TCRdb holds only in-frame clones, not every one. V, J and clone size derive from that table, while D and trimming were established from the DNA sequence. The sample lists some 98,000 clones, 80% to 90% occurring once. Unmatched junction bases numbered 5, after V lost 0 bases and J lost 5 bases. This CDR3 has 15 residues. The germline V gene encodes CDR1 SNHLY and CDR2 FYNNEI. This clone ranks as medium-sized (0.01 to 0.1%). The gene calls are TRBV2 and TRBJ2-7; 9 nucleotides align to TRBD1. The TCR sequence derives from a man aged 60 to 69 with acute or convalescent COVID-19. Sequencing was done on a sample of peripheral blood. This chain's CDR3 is CASSEAGQGQNEQYF. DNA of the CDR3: TGTGCCAGCAGTGAAGCGGGACAGGGACAAAACGAGCAGTACTTC.